This TCR beta chain originates from a study of long-term antiretroviral therapy in people with HIV. Study-wide background: In the earliest collections, sampling predates the 2015 immediate-ART recommendation by about a decade.

This clone was seen once. Its antigen is not identified. Study-wide results and caveats: Collection spanned 2004 to 2017; ART regimens may be less effective than current ones. Diversity went up after ART and still fell short of transplant donor controls.

An immunoSEQ assay, version v3.0, was performed at survey level. The repertoire was sequenced with immunoSEQ multiplex PCR; TCRdb's copy has only in-frame clones and lacks some. The profile shows under 45,000 clones, more than 70% of them singletons. Sequenced material: unsorted PBMCs, taken 3.1 years after starting antiretroviral therapy. This sequence was found in a woman aged 45-65 years with HIV.

The CDR3 DNA follows: TGCAGTGCTAGCCGACAGGCAGAAGCTTTCTTT. This translates into CSASRQAEAFF. The V and J genes are TRBV20-1 and TRBJ1-1; D is perhaps TRBD1 (6 bases). Trimming cost V 3 bases and J 8 bases, with 10 bases left between them. Germline lookup yields CDR1 DFQATT and CDR2 SNEGSKA (reference sequence). This CDR3 comprises 11 residues.